The source of this T cell receptor beta chain is a study of blood T cells in healthy people across ages. Study-level results: Fewer expanded clones and more diversity marked long-lived versus aged donors. A roughly linear fall in TCR beta diversity per million T cells was seen with increasing age.

Sample-barcoded 5' priming and a J-beta primer mix drove a second PCR of roughly 6 to 12 cycles. One entry per CDR3 protein, called by TCRdb with MiXCR from the 5' RACE reads. The sample carries about 1,000,000 distinct CDR3 sequences, more than 40% recorded once. Comment on this clonotype: Its antigen is undetermined.

CDR1 and CDR2 from the germline V gene are MDHEN and SYDVKM. CDR3 length equals 13 residues. Trimming took 5 bases from V and 11 from J, leaving 18 bases between them. The TCR sequence derives from a woman aged 55-69 years in good health. Sequenced material: blood. The chain is built from TRBV28 and TRBJ2-5, with D possibly being TRBD1 (6 bases). This CDR3 is CASSHYRAGEQYF. In nucleotides, the CDR3 is TGTGCCAGCAGTCATTACAGGGCGGGTGAGCAGTACTTC.